This is a list of T cell receptor beta chains from one sample in a study of blood T cell repertoires in COVID-19. Generated by immunoSEQ multiplex PCR, the TCRdb table keeps only in-frame clones and is missing some. The sample carries 250,000 or so clones, 85% to 95% recorded once. The specimen sequenced was PBMCs or T cells enriched from blood (not recorded which). These TCRs come from a middle-aged man who had been exposed to COVID-19. Each CDR3 is given with its conserved first and last residue. D genes are given only for firm matches. Only part of the rows carry a size: once, few, many, or a class if the clone is expanded.

j_call v_call clone_size d_call cdr3_aa cdr3_nt
TRBJ2-6 TRBV3-1/TRBV3-2 NA NA CASSHGLTASGANVLTF TGTGCCAGCAGCCATGGGTTAACAGCCTCTGGGGCCAACGTCCTGACTTTC
TRBJ1-6 TRBV5-4 NA NA CASSLGAGVGNSPLHF TGTGCCAGCAGCTTGGGGGCCGGGGTTGGAAATTCACCCCTCCACTTT
TRBJ2-7 TRBV7-2 NA NA CASSLWDKGVYEQYF TGTGCCAGCAGCTTATGGGACAAAGGGGTCTACGAGCAGTACTTC
TRBJ2-3 TRBV9 NA NA CASSGEDDTQYF TGTGCCAGCAGCGGTGAGGATGATACGCAGTATTTT
TRBJ2-1 TRBV30 NA TRBD1 CAWSGGQGVGNEQFF TGTGCCTGGAGTGGCGGACAGGGAGTGGGAAATGAGCAGTTCTTC
TRBJ1-5 TRBV19 NA NA CASSIDPPGMHQPQHF TGTGCCAGTAGTATAGATCCCCCCGGGATGCATCAGCCCCAGCATTTT
TRBJ2-5 TRBV4-1 NA TRBD2 CASSQGSSGGKYF TGCGCCAGCAGCCAAGGATCTAGCGGGGGGAAGTACTTC
TRBJ2-1 TRBV6-5 NA TRBD2 CASTKTSAVGNEQFF TGTGCCAGCACGAAAACTAGCGCTGTAGGGAATGAGCAGTTCTTC
TRBJ2-1 TRBV28 NA NA CASSLGGRMNEQFF TGTGCCAGCAGCCTCGGCGGGCGAATGAATGAGCAGTTCTTC
TRBJ2-2 TRBV7-6 NA TRBD2 CASSLEGSGRTGELFF TGTGCCAGCAGCTTAGAGGGTAGCGGGAGGACCGGGGAGCTGTTTTTT
TRBJ2-3 TRBV5-4 NA TRBD2 CASSPGLAGTDTQYF TGTGCCAGCAGCCCCGGACTAGCGGGCACAGATACGCAGTATTTT
TRBJ1-4 TRBV19 NA NA CAVSPFRGGEKLFF TGTGCCGTCTCCCCCTTTAGGGGGGGCGAAAAACTGTTTTTT
TRBJ1-1 TRBV6-2/TRBV6-3 NA NA CASSYGLMNTEAFF TGTGCCAGCAGTTATGGACTCATGAACACTGAAGCTTTCTTT
TRBJ1-6 TRBV27 NA NA CASSDGGSPLHF TGTGCCAGCAGCGACGGCGGTTCACCCCTCCACTTT
TRBJ2-3 TRBV25-1 NA NA CASSEGGTAPTDTQYF TGTGCCAGCAGTGAAGGGGGGACAGCGCCCACAGATACGCAGTATTTT
TRBJ2-2 TRBV27 NA TRBD2 CASSSLAGDTGELFF TGTGCCAGCAGTTCGCTAGCGGGAGACACCGGGGAGCTGTTTTTT
TRBJ2-1 TRBV6-5 NA NA CASSYDRWNEQFF TGTGCCAGCAGTTATGACAGGTGGAATGAGCAGTTCTTC
TRBJ1-2 TRBV5-4 NA TRBD1 CASSLVTGKNGYTF TGTGCCAGCAGCTTGGTGACAGGGAAAAATGGCTACACCTTC
TRBJ1-6 TRBV27 once NA CASSATISPLHF TGTGCCAGCAGTGCGACAATTTCACCCCTCCACTTT
TRBJ2-7 TRBV28 NA TRBD1 CASSLWRGGDRDYEQYF TGTGCCAGCAGTTTATGGCGGGGCGGGGACAGGGACTACGAGCAGTACTTC
TRBJ2-1 TRBV30 NA NA CAWARELYNEQFF TGTGCCTGGGCACGGGAACTCTACAATGAGCAGTTCTTC
TRBJ2-5 TRBV29-1 NA NA CSVGVPGVQETQYF TGCAGCGTTGGGGTTCCAGGCGTCCAAGAGACCCAGTACTTC
TRBJ2-5 TRBV5-1 NA TRBD2 CASKRREGGETQYF TGCGCCAGCAAGAGGCGGGAGGGCGGAGAGACCCAGTACTTC
TRBJ2-2 TRBV5-4 NA NA CASRPDSLVGELFF TGTGCCAGCAGACCTGACAGCCTGGTGGGGGAGCTGTTTTTT
TRBJ1-6 TRBV7-9 NA NA CASSSTGGGDFYSPLHF TGTGCCAGCAGTTCCACCGGTGGCGGGGACTTCTATTCACCCCTCCACTTT
TRBJ2-1 TRBV7-3 NA TRBD1 CASSPGGSYNEQFF TGTGCCAGCAGCCCAGGGGGTTCCTACAATGAGCAGTTCTTC
TRBJ2-3 TRBV6-4 NA NA CASSDSSLAASTDTQYF TGTGCCAGCAGTGACTCGAGCTTAGCGGCGAGCACAGATACGCAGTATTTT
TRBJ2-1 TRBV11-2 once NA CASSFRTNNEQFF TGTGCCAGCAGCTTCCGGACTAACAATGAGCAGTTCTTC
TRBJ1-6 TRBV2 NA NA CASSDFRQQPLHF TGTGCCAGCAGTGACTTCCGACAGCAACCCCTCCACTTT
TRBJ1-1 TRBV9 NA NA CASSARVLNTEAFF TGTGCCAGCAGCGCCCGGGTCCTGAACACTGAAGCTTTCTTT
TRBJ2-7 TRBV3-1/TRBV3-2 NA TRBD2 CASSRLAGVSYEQYF TGTGCCAGCAGCCGGTTAGCGGGAGTCAGCTACGAGCAGTACTTC
TRBJ2-3 TRBV10-2 NA TRBD2 CASSAGTRDSDTQYF TGCGCCAGCAGTGCCGGGACTAGAGATTCAGATACGCAGTATTTT
TRBJ1-4 TRBV19 once NA CASRATGPHEKLFF TGTGCCAGTAGGGCGACAGGTCCCCATGAAAAACTGTTTTTT
TRBJ2-7 TRBV10-3 NA NA CAISESTATYEQYF TGTGCCATCAGTGAGTCGACAGCCACCTACGAGCAGTACTTC
TRBJ2-7 TRBV6-2/TRBV6-3 NA TRBD1 CASSREHAGRQGAYEQYF TGTGCCAGCAGTCGGGAACACGCGGGGAGACAGGGGGCCTACGAGCAGTACTTC
TRBJ2-6 TRBV11-3 NA TRBD2 CASSSGGSGANVLTF TGTGCCAGCAGCTCGGGGGGCTCTGGGGCCAACGTCCTGACTTTC
TRBJ2-5 TRBV7-2 once TRBD1 CASSLSGTGSQETQYF TGTGCCAGCAGCTTATCCGGGACAGGTTCCCAAGAGACCCAGTACTTC
TRBJ2-7 TRBV7-3 NA TRBD2 CASSSPLAGTPEQYF TGTGCCAGCAGCTCGCCCCTAGCGGGGACCCCCGAGCAGTACTTC
TRBJ1-1 TRBV2 NA TRBD1 CASSDITGGTEAFF TGTGCCAGCAGTGATATCACAGGGGGCACTGAAGCTTTCTTT
TRBJ1-5 TRBV6-1 NA TRBD1 CASREGTENQPQHF TGTGCCAGCAGGGAAGGGACAGAGAATCAGCCCCAGCATTTT
TRBJ2-1 TRBV6-1 once TRBD2 CASSEWTSGRTEQFF TGTGCCAGCAGTGAATGGACTAGCGGGAGAACGGAGCAGTTCTTC
TRBJ1-3 TRBV7-2 NA NA CASSLGVTASGNTIYF TGTGCCAGCAGCTTAGGGGTGACAGCATCTGGAAACACCATATATTTT
TRBJ2-1 TRBV5-6 NA TRBD1 CASTSDLTGSRGNEQFF TGTGCCAGCACCAGCGACTTGACAGGGAGTAGAGGCAATGAGCAGTTCTTC
TRBJ1-1 TRBV19 once NA CASSKIPSGGRAFF TGTGCCAGTAGTAAAATACCCTCCGGGGGGAGGGCTTTCTTT
TRBJ2-5 TRBV6-5 NA TRBD1 CASSPLPGQGRAQYF TGTGCCAGCAGTCCCCTTCCCGGACAGGGGAGGGCCCAGTACTTC
TRBJ2-6 TRBV4-2 once TRBD1 CASSQMAGGGGANVLTF TGTGCCAGCAGCCAAATGGCAGGGGGCGGTGGGGCCAACGTCCTGACTTTC
TRBJ2-7 TRBV6-4 few NA CASSRDIAREQYF TGTGCCAGCAGTAGGGACATCGCCCGCGAGCAGTACTTC
TRBJ2-1 TRBV6-2/TRBV6-3 NA TRBD2 CASSPRLAGGYQGFF TGTGCCAGCAGTCCCAGACTAGCGGGGGGCTATCAGGGGTTCTTC
TRBJ1-2 TRBV7-2 NA NA CASSLDRAREGYTF TGTGCCAGCAGCTTAGATAGGGCGCGGGAGGGCTACACCTTC
TRBJ1-6 TRBV7-2 NA NA CASSHRSDSYNSPLHF TGTGCCAGCAGCCACAGGTCCGACTCCTATAATTCACCCCTCCACTTT
TRBJ2-7 TRBV7-9 few NA CASSLASGQTYEQYF TGTGCCAGCAGCTTAGCGTCAGGGCAGACCTACGAGCAGTACTTC
TRBJ1-1 TRBV4-1 once NA CASSQVGRGQNTEAFF TGCGCCAGCAGCCAGGTGGGACGGGGACAGAACACTGAAGCTTTCTTT